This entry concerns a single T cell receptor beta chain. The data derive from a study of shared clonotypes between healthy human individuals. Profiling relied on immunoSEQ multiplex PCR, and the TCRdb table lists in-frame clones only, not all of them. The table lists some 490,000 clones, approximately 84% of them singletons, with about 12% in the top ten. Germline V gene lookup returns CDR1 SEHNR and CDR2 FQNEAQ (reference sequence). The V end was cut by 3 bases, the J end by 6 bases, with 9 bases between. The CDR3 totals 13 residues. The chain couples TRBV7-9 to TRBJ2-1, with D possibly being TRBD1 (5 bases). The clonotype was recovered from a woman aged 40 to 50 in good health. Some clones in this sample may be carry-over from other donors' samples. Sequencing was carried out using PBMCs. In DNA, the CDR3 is TGTGCCAGCAGCTTGGCAGGGATCAATGAGCAGTTCTTC. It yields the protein CASSLAGINEQFF.